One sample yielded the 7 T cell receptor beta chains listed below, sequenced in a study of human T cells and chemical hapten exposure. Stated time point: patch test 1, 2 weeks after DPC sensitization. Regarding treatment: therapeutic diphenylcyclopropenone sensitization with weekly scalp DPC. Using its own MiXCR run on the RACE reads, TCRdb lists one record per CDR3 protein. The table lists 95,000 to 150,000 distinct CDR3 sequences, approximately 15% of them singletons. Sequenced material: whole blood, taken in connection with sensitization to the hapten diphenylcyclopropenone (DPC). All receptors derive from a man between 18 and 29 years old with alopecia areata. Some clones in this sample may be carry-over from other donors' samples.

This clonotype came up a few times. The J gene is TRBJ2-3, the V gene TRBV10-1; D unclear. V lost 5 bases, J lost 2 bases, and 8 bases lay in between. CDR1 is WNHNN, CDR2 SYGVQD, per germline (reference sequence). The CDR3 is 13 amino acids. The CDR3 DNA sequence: TGCGCCAGCAGTTCTCGTAACACAGATACGCAGTATTTT. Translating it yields CASSSRNTDTQYF.

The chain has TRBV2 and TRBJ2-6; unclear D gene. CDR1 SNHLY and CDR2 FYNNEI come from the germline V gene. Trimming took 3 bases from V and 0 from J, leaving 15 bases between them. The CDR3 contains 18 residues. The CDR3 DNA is TGTGCCAGCAGTGATGTAAAGGCTTCCCACTCTGGGGCCAACGTCCTGACTTTC. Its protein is CASSDVKASHSGANVLTF.

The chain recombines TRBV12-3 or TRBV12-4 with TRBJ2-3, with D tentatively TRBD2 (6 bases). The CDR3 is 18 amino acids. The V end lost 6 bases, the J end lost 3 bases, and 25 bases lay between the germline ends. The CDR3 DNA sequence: TGTGCCAGCAGCCCACTGGGTTTAGCGGCCCGATTGACAGATACGCAGTATTTT. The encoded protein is CASSPLGLAARLTDTQYF.

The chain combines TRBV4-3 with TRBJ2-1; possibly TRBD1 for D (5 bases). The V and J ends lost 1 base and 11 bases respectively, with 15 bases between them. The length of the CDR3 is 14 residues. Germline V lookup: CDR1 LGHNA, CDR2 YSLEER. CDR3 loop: CASSQAPRAMKQFF. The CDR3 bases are TGCGCCAGCAGCCAAGCCCCCAGGGCAATGAAGCAGTTCTTC.

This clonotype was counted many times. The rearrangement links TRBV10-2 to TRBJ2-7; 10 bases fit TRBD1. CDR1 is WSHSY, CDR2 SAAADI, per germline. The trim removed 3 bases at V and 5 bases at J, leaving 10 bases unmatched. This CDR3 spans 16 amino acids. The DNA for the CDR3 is TGCGCCAGCAGTGATTATACCGGGACAGGGGTAAACGAGCAGTACTTC. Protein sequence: CASSDYTGTGVNEQYF.

The CDR3 nucleotides read TGCGCCAGCAGTGATTGGCAGGGAGGCAATCAGCCCCAGCATTTT. Amino acids: CASSDWQGGNQPQHF. This chain links TRBV10-2 with TRBJ1-5; D might be TRBD1 (5 bases). CDR1 is WSHSY, CDR2 SAAADI, per germline. V lost 3 bases and J 2 bases, leaving 11 bases between the germline ends. The CDR3 runs 15 residues.

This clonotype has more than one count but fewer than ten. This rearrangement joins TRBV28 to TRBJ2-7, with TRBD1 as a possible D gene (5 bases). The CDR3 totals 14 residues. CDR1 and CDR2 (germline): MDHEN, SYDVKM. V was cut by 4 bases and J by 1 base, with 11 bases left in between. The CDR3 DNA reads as TGTGCCAGCAGTTCCCGACAGCCTTCCTACGAGCAGTACTTC. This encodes CASSSRQPSYEQYF.